Described below is a single TCR beta chain sequence and its context. No antigen is known for it. This entry belongs to a study of cytomegalovirus exposure and HLA in healthy donors. General study findings and limits: Confirmation in vitro established that a few CMV-associated chains were specific for CMV antigens. Rarity held for most TCR sequences, but there were some public TCRs that occurred in many donors. That first-cohort TCR clusters tended to co-occur in the 130 or so validation repertoires was found in a later analysis. Reports credit the classifier with highly specific, highly sensitive diagnosis of cytomegalovirus status.

This CDR3 is 14 amino acids long. V lost 4 bases to trimming and J lost 0 bases, with 7 bases between them. Germline V CDR1 and CDR2: MNHEY, SMNVEV (reference sequence). Sequencing was performed with immunoSEQ multiplex PCR; in TCRdb, only in-frame clones are kept and a portion is missing. This table holds some 170,000 clones, around nine tenths found once. This TCR came from a man in his thirties or forties in good health and CMV-seropositive. The chain combines TRBV27 with TRBJ1-5; unclear D gene. The specimen was PBMCs. The CDR3 is CASSWADSNQPQHF. The CDR3 DNA reads as TGTGCCAGCAGTTGGGCGGATAGCAATCAGCCCCAGCATTTT.